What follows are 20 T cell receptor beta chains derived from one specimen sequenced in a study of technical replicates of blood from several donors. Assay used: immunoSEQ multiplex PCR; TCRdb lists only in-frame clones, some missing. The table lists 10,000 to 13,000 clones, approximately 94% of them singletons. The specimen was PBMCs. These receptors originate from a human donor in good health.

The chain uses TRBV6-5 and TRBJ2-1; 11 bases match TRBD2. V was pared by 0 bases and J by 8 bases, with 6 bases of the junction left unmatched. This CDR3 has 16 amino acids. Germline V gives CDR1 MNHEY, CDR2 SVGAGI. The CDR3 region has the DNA TGTGCCAGCAGTTACTCGGCTAGCGGGAGGTTTTATGAGCAGTTCTTC. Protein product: CASSYSASGRFYEQFF.

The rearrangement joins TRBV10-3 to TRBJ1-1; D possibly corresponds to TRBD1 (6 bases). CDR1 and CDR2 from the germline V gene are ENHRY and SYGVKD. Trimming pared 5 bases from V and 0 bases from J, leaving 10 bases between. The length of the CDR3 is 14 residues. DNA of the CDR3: TGTGCCATCAGTTGGGACACCCTGAACACTGAAGCTTTCTTT. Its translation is CAISWDTLNTEAFF.

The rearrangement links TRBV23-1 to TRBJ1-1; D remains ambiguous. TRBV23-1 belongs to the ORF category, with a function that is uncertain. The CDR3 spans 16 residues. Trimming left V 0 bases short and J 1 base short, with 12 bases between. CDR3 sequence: CASSQSESSPNTEAFF. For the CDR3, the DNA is TGCGCCAGCAGTCAATCGGAGTCGAGTCCGAACACTGAAGCTTTCTTT.

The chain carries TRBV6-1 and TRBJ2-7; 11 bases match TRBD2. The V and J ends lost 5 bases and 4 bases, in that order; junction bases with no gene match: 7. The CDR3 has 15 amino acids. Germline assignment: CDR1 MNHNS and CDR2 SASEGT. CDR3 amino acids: CASSFLGLAGYEQYF. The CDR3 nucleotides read TGTGCCAGCAGTTTCCTCGGACTAGCGGGTTACGAGCAGTACTTC.

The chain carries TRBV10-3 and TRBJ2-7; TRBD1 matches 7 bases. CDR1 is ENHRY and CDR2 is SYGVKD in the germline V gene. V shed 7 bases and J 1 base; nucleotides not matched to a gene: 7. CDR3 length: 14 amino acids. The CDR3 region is CAINQGTASYEQYF. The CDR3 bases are TGTGCCATCAACCAGGGGACAGCTTCCTACGAGCAGTACTTC.

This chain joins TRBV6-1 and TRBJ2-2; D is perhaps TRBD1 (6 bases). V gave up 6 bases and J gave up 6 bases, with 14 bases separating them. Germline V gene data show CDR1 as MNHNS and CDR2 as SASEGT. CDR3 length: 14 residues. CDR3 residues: CASSETGSPGELFF. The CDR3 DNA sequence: TGTGCCAGCAGCGAAACAGGGTCCCCCGGGGAGCTGTTTTTT.

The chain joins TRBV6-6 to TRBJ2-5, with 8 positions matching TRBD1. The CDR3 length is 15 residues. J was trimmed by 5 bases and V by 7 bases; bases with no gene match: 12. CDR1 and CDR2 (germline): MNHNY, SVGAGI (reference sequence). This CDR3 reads CASTSGRTGRETQYF. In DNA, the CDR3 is TGTGCCAGCACCTCCGGAAGGACAGGGCGGGAGACCCAGTACTTC.

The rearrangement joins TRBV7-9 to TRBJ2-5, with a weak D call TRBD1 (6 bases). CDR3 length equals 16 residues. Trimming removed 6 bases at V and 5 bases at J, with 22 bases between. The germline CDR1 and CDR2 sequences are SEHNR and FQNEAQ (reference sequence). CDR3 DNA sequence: TGTGCCAGCAGTTCCTCTGGACAGTACGAAAGGGAGACCCAGTACTTC. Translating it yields CASSSSGQYERETQYF.

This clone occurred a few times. The CDR3 bases are TGTGCCAGCAGCGAGTTAGCGAGGGGGCAAGGTGGCTACACCTTC. Its translation: CASSELARGQGGYTF. V usage is TRBV6-6 and J usage is TRBJ1-2, with 7 nucleotides matching TRBD1. The CDR3 runs 15 residues. Losses at the gene ends were 6 bases for V and 7 bases for J; bases not matched to a gene: 14. The germline V gene encodes CDR1 MNHNY and CDR2 SVGAGI (reference sequence).

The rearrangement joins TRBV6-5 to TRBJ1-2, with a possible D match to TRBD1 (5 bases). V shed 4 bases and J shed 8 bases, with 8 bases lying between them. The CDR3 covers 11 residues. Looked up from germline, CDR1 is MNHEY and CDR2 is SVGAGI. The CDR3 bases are TGTGCCAGCAGTTCAGGGAGGGGCTACACCTTC. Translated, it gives CASSSGRGYTF.

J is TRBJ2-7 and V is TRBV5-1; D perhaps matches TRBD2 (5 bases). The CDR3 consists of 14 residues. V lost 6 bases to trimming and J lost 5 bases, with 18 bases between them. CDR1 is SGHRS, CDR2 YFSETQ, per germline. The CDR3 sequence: CASKVGVVVDEQYF. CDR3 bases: TGCGCCAGCAAGGTGGGAGTTGTCGTCGACGAGCAGTACTTC.

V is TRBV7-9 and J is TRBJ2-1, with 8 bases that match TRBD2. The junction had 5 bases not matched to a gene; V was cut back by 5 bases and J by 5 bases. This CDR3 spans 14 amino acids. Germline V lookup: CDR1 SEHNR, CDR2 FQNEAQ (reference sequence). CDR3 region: CASSLLAGNNEQFF. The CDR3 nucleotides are TGTGCCAGCAGCCTGTTAGCGGGAAACAATGAGCAGTTCTTC. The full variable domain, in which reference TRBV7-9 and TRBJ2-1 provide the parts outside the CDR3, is DTGVSQNPRHKITKRGQNVTFRCDPISEHNRLYWYRQTLGQGPEFLTYFQNEAQLEKSRLLSDRFSAERPKGSFSTLEIQRTEQGDSAMYLCASSLLAGNNEQFFGPGTRLTVL.

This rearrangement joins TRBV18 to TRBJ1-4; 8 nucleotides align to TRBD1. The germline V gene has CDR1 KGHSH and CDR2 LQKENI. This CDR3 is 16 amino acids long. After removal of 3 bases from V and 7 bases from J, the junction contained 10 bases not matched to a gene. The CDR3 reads CASSPSKTGAGEKLFF. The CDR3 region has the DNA TGTGCCAGCTCACCCTCTAAGACAGGGGCGGGTGAAAAACTGTTTTTT.

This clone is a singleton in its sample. The CDR3 loop reads CSVEGTVETPDYGYTF. For the CDR3, the DNA is TGCAGCGTCGAGGGGACAGTCGAAACTCCAGACTATGGCTACACCTTC. The rearrangement joins TRBV29-1 to TRBJ1-2; 7 bases fit TRBD1. Germline CDR1 is SQVTM and CDR2 is ANQGSEA. This CDR3 is built from 16 residues. J gave up 3 bases and V 6 bases, and 16 bases lay outside the gene matches.

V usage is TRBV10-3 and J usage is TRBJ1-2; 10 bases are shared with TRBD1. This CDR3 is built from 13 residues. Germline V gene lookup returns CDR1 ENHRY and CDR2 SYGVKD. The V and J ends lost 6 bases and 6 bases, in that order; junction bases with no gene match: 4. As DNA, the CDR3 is TGTGCCATCAGGGGGACAGGGGAGGATGGCTACACCTTC. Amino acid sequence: CAIRGTGEDGYTF.

The CDR3 sequence is CASSLPTRLAENKNEQFF. CDR3 DNA: TGTGCCAGCAGCCTGCCGACCCGGCTAGCGGAAAACAAAAATGAGCAGTTCTTC. The chain links TRBV14 to TRBJ2-1; the match to TRBD2 covers 7 bases. Losses at the gene ends were 4 bases for V and 7 bases for J; bases not matched to a gene: 19. This CDR3 has 18 residues. The germline V gene encodes CDR1 SGHDN and CDR2 FVKESK.

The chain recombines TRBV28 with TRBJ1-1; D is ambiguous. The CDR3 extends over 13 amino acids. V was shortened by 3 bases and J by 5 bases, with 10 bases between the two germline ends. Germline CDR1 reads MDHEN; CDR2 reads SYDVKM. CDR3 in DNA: TGTGCCAGCAGTTTCCCCCGGAGAACTGAAGCTTTCTTT. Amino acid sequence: CASSFPRRTEAFF.

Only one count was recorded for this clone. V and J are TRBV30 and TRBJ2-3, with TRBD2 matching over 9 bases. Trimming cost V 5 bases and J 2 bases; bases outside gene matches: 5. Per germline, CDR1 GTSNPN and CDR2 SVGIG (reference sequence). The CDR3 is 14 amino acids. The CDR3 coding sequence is TGTGCCTGGGGCGGGAGGGTTCTCACAGATACGCAGTATTTT. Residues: CAWGGRVLTDTQYF.

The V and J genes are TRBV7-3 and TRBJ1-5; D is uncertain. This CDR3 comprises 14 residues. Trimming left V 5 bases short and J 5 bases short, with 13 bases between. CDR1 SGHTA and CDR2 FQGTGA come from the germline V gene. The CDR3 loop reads CASSANSNHQPQHF. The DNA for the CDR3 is TGTGCCAGCAGCGCCAACAGTAACCATCAGCCCCAGCATTTT.

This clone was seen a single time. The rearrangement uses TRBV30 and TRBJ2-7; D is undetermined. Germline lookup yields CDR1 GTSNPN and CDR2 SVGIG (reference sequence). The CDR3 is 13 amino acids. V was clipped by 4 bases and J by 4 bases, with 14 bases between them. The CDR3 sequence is CAWTGPPRYEQYF. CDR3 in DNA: TGTGCCTGGACTGGGCCTCCCAGGTACGAGCAGTACTTC.